These 5 T cell receptor beta chains were sequenced from one sample in a study of blood T cell repertoires in COVID-19. Clones were sequenced by immunoSEQ multiplex PCR, and TCRdb holds only the in-frame ones, with some missing. Seen here are about 250,000 clones, about nine tenths observed once, and the top ten hold about 1.7%. What was sequenced was peripheral blood. These receptors originate from an older woman who had recovered from COVID-19.

The chain recombines TRBV3-1 (or the pseudogene TRBV3-2) with TRBJ2-2; 8 nucleotides agree with TRBD2. Per the germline V gene, CDR1 is LGHDT and CDR2 is YNNKEL (reference sequence). The CDR3 sequence is 16 residues long. The V gene end was trimmed by 5 bases and the J gene end by 4 bases; junction bases not matched to a gene: 9. CDR3: CASSTGLAGVTGELFF. The CDR3 nucleotides are TGTGCCAGCAGCACTGGACTAGCAGGGGTCACCGGGGAGCTGTTTTTT.

The chain recombines TRBV28 with TRBJ2-3; D perhaps matches TRBD1 (6 bases). Germline CDR1 reads MDHEN; CDR2 reads SYDVKM. Trimming took 2 bases from V and 3 from J, leaving 21 bases between them. The CDR3 sequence is 18 residues long. CDR3 protein: CASSLILDSQKRTDTQYF. The CDR3 region has the DNA TGTGCCAGCAGTTTAATTCTGGACAGCCAAAAAAGGACAGATACGCAGTATTTT.

This chain uses TRBV12-3 or TRBV12-4 with TRBJ1-3; 7 nucleotides agree with TRBD1. Germline trimming cut 6 bases from V and 4 bases from J; bases unmatched to any gene: 3. The CDR3 is 13 amino acids. CDR3 DNA sequence: TGTGCCAGCAGGCGGGGACAGGGAAACACCATATATTTT. Amino acids: CASRRGQGNTIYF.

With respect to this clone: No DNA is shown, since the ends of the CDR3 on it are uncertain; the CDR3 is the one TCRdb lists. This chain connects TRBV28 to TRBJ1-2; TRBD1, the table's D call, was not compared with the DNA. The CDR3 spans 13 amino acids, including both terminal residues. The germline V gene has CDR1 MDHEN and CDR2 SYDVKM. CDR3 residues: CASSFGQGSPPSF.

V is TRBV5-4 and J is TRBJ1-3, with 8 positions matching TRBD1. The V segment lost 3 bases and the J segment 8 bases; nucleotides outside the gene matches: 10. CDR1 is SGHNT, CDR2 YYREEE, per germline (reference sequence). This CDR3 has 15 amino acids. In nucleotides, the CDR3 is TGTGCCAGCAGCTCCCCCCGACAGGGGACGGACACCATATATTTT. This translates into CASSSPRQGTDTIYF.